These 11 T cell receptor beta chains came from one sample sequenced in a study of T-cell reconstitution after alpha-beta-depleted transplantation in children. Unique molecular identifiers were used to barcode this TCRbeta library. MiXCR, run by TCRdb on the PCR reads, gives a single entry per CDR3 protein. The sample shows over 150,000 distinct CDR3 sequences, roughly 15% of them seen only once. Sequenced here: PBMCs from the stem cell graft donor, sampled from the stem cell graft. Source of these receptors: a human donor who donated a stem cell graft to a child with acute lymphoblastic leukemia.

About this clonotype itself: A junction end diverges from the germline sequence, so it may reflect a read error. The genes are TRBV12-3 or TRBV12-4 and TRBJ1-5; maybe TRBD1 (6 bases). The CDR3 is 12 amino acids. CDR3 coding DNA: TGTGCCAGCAGTTTAGCTGGACAGCCCCGGCATTTT. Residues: CASSLAGQPRHF.

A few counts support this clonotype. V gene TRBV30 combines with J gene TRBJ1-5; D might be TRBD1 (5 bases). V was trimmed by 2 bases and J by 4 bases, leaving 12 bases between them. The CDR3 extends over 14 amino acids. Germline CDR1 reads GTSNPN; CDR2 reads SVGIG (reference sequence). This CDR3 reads CAWSKSTVNQPQHF. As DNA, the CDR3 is TGTGCCTGGAGTAAATCGACAGTGAATCAGCCCCAGCATTTT.

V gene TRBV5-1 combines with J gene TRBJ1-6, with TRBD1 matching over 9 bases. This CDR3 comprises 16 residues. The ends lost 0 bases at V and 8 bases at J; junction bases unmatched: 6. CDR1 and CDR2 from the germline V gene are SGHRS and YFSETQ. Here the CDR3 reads CASSLVGQGEDSPLHF. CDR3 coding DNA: TGCGCCAGCAGCTTGGTGGGACAGGGAGAAGATTCACCCCTCCACTTT.

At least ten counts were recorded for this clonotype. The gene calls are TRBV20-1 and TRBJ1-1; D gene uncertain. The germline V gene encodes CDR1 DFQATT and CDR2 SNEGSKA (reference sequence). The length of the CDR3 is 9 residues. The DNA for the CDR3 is TGCAGCGCAAACACTGAAGCTTTCTTT. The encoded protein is CSANTEAFF.

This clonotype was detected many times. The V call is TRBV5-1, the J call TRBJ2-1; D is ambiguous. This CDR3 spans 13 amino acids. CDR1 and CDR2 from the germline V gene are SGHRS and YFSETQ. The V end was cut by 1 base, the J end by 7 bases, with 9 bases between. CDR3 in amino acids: CASSLYEFNEQFF. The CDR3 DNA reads TGCGCCAGCAGCTTGTATGAGTTTAATGAGCAGTTCTTC. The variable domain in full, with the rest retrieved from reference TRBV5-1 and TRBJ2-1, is KAGVTQTPRYLIKTRGQQVTLSCSPISGHRSVSWYQQTPGQGLQFLFEYFSETQRNKGNFPGRFSGRQFSNSRSEMNVSTLELGDSALYLCASSLYEFNEQFFGPGTRLTVL.

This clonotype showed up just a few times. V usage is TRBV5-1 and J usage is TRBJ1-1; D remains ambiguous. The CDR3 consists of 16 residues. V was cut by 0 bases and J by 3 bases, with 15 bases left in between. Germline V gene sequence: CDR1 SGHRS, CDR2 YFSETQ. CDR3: CASSLEEGLFHTEAFF. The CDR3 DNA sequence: TGCGCCAGCAGCTTGGAGGAGGGTCTCTTCCACACTGAAGCTTTCTTT.

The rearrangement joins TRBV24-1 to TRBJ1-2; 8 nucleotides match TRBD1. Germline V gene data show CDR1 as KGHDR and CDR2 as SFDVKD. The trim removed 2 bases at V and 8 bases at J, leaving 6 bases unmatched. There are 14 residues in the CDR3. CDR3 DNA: TGTGCCACCAGTGATTCCGACAGGGGTGTAGGCTACACCTTC. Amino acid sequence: CATSDSDRGVGYTF.

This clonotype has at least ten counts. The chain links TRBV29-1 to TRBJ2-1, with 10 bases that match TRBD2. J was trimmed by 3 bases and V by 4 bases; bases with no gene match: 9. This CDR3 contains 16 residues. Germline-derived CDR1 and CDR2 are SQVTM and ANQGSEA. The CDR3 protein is CSVVTSSGSDYNEQFF. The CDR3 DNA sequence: TGCAGCGTTGTTACGTCTAGCGGGAGCGACTACAATGAGCAGTTCTTC.

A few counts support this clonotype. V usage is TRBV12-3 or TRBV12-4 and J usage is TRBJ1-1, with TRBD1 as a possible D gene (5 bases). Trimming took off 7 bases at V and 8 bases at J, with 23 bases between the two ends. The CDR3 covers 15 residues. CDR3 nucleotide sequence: TGTGCCAGCACCGCAAAGGGGTTCCAGGGTAGCGAAGCTTTCTTT. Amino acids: CASTAKGFQGSEAFF.

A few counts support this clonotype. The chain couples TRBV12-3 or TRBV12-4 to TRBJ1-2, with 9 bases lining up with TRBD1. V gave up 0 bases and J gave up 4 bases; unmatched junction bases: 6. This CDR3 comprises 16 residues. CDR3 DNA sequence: TGTGCCAGCAGTTTAGCGCTGGACAGGGGAGTCTATGGCTACACCTTC. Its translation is CASSLALDRGVYGYTF.

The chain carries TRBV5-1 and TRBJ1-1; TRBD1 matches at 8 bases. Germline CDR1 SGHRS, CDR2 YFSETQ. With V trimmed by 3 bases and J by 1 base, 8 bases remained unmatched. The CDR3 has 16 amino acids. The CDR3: CASSWGQARENTEAFF. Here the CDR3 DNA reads TGCGCCAGCAGCTGGGGACAGGCGAGGGAGAACACTGAAGCTTTCTTT.